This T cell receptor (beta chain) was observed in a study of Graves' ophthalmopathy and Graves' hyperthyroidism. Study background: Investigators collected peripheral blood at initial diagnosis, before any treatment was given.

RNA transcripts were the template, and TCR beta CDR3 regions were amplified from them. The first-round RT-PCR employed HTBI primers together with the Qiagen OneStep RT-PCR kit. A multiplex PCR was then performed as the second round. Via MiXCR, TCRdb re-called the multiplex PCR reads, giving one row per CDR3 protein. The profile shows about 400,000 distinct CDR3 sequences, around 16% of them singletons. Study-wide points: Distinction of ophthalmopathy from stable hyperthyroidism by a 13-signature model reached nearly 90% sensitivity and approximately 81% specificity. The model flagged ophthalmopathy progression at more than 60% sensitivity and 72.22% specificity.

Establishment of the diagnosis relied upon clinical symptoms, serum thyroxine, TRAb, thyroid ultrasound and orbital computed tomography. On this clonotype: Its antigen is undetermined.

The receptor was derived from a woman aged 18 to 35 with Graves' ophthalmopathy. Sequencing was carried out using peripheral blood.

CDR3 nucleotide sequence: TGCGCCAGCAGCCTACAACAGGACACTGAAGCTTTCTTT. Translating gives CASSLQQDTEAFF. The rearrangement uses TRBV5-1 and TRBJ1-1; TRBD1 is a possible D gene (5 bases). The CDR3 covers 13 residues. Germline CDR1 reads SGHRS; CDR2 reads YFSETQ. The V and J ends lost 4 bases and 3 bases respectively, with 10 bases between them.